The 31 T cell receptor beta chains below all came from one sample that was sequenced in a study of T cell changes during pregnancy in multiple sclerosis. Sequencing used immunoSEQ multiplex PCR; TCRdb keeps in-frame clones, though not all of them. The sample includes approximately 28,000 clones, over 75% of them seen just once. The sample was CD8+ T cells from peripheral blood mononuclear cells, taken after pregnancy. These receptors were obtained from a female donor with multiple sclerosis, enrolled in a pregnancy study.

This clone was observed a few times. The V and J genes are TRBV10-2 and TRBJ1-2; D uncertain. V was cut by 3 bases and J by 4 bases, with 9 bases left in between. Germline V gene data show CDR1 as WSHSY and CDR2 as SAAADI. The CDR3 covers 13 residues. In nucleotides, the CDR3 is TGCGCCAGCAGTGACTCCTACTTCTATGGCTACACCTTC. This codes for CASSDSYFYGYTF.

The CDR3 bases are TGTGCCAGCAGCGAACTGGGACAGATACACATGAACACTGAAGCTTTCTTT. It encodes CASSELGQIHMNTEAFF. The chain is built from TRBV9 and TRBJ1-1; 7 bases match TRBD1. Germline CDR1 reads SGDLS; CDR2 reads YYNGEE. Trimming removed 3 bases from V and 0 bases from J; junction bases left unmatched: 11. The CDR3 covers 17 residues. The variable domain in full, with the rest retrieved from reference TRBV9 and TRBJ1-1, is DSGVTQTPKHLITATGQRVTLRCSPRSGDLSVYWYQQSLDQGLQFLIQYYNGEERAKGNILERFSAQQFPDLHSELNLSSLELGDSALYFCASSELGQIHMNTEAFFGQGTRLTVV.

The J gene is TRBJ2-7, the V gene TRBV6-5; TRBD1 aligns across 9 bases. V dropped 5 bases and J dropped 3; count of bases not matched to a gene: 8. The CDR3 is 15 amino acids. Germline V lookup: CDR1 MNHEY, CDR2 SVGAGI. The CDR3 sequence: CASSPGQGPIYEQYF. DNA of the CDR3: TGTGCCAGCAGTCCGGGACAGGGTCCTATCTACGAGCAGTACTTC.

V gene TRBV4-1 combines with J gene TRBJ2-7; 9 positions match TRBD2. CDR3 length: 20 amino acids. Germline V gives CDR1 MGHRA, CDR2 YSYEKL. V shed 4 bases and J 2 bases; nucleotides not matched to a gene: 21. In DNA form, the CDR3 reads TGCGCCAGCAGCCGACAAAACCCCCCGCTAGCGGGGTATCCCCCCTACGAGCAGTACTTC. It specifies CASSRQNPPLAGYPPYEQYF.

The J gene is TRBJ2-3, the V gene TRBV6-1; D is unresolved. Trimming stripped 0 bases from V and 4 bases from J, with 8 bases between. The CDR3 totals 14 residues. Germline V gene data show CDR1 as MNHNS and CDR2 as SASEGT. The CDR3 spells CASSEARGADTQYF. CDR3 DNA sequence: TGTGCCAGCAGTGAAGCGCGAGGAGCAGATACGCAGTATTTT.

This clone is a singleton in its sample. The chain joins TRBV9 to TRBJ2-7; 9 bases agree with TRBD1. This CDR3 region has 14 residues. Germline V lookup: CDR1 SGDLS, CDR2 YYNGEE. The V gene end was trimmed by 4 bases and the J gene end by 5 bases; junction bases not matched to a gene: 7. The CDR3 DNA sequence: TGTGCCAGCAGCCCCGGGACAGGGTACCACGAGCAGTACTTC. Protein product: CASSPGTGYHEQYF.

The rearrangement joins TRBV27 to TRBJ1-1; 7 bases agree with TRBD1. This CDR3 spans 13 amino acids. The germline CDR1 and CDR2 sequences are MNHEY and SMNVEV (reference sequence). V shed 8 bases and J 5 bases; nucleotides not matched to a gene: 8. CDR3 in amino acids: CASGLGGVTEAFF. CDR3 nucleotides: TGTGCCAGCGGGCTAGGGGGCGTGACTGAAGCTTTCTTT.

This clone has more than one count but fewer than ten. The chain employs TRBV9 and TRBJ1-2; tentative D call: TRBD1 (5 bases). This CDR3 spans 13 amino acids. The V gene's germline CDR1 is SGDLS and CDR2 YYNGEE. Trimming took off 7 bases at V and 1 base at J, with 11 bases between the two ends. CDR3 sequence (DNA): TGTGCCAGCGGGGGGACGAATAACTATGGCTACACCTTC. This translates into CASGGTNNYGYTF.

This clone occurred once. The V gene is TRBV19, the J gene TRBJ2-3, with D maybe TRBD1 (5 bases). CDR3 length: 16 residues. CDR1 is LNHDA, CDR2 SQIVND, per germline (reference sequence). V was shortened by 6 bases and J by 0 bases, with 16 bases between the two germline ends. The CDR3 loop reads CASSILGAGSTDTQYF. In DNA, the CDR3 is TGTGCCAGTAGCATCCTTGGGGCAGGAAGCACAGATACGCAGTATTTT.

The chain recombines TRBV6-6 with TRBJ1-5; D uncertain. The CDR3 has 16 residues. Deletions cut 0 bases from V and 5 bases from J, with 14 bases between. Germline V gene data show CDR1 as MNHNY and CDR2 as SVGAGI (reference sequence). The CDR3 reads CASSYSRTVIYQPQHF. DNA for the CDR3: TGTGCCAGCAGTTACTCCCGAACAGTAATTTATCAGCCCCAGCATTTT.

This chain joins TRBV9 and TRBJ1-4; D is perhaps TRBD1 (6 bases). V was shortened by 0 bases and J by 8 bases, with 14 bases between the two germline ends. The CDR3 length is 15 residues. Per the germline V gene, CDR1 is SGDLS and CDR2 is YYNGEE. The CDR3 spells CASSVATGRFEKLFF. For the CDR3, the DNA is TGTGCCAGCAGCGTAGCTACAGGGCGGTTCGAAAAACTGTTTTTT.

This rearrangement joins TRBV10-2 to TRBJ1-1; maybe TRBD1 (6 bases). V lost 6 bases and J lost 4, with 18 bases in between. The CDR3 sequence is 15 residues long. Germline values: CDR1 WSHSY, CDR2 SAAADI. CDR3: CASRNPTGGPTEAFF. CDR3 DNA sequence: TGCGCCAGCAGGAATCCGACAGGAGGCCCCACTGAAGCTTTCTTT.

By sample share, this clone is medium-sized. The chain has TRBV28 and TRBJ1-6; TRBD1 might be the D (5 bases). CDR3 length equals 16 residues. Germline CDR1 is MDHEN and CDR2 is SYDVKM. Trimming pared 3 bases from V and 7 bases from J, leaving 16 bases between. CDR3 region: CASSLAGRGLNSPLHF. The CDR3 coding sequence is TGTGCCAGCAGTTTGGCCGGGAGGGGCCTCAATTCACCCCTCCACTTT.

This chain joins TRBV5-6 and TRBJ1-1, with a tentative D call TRBD1 (5 bases). With 0 bases removed from V and 10 bases from J, the gap between germline ends came to 16 bases. CDR3 length equals 14 residues. Germline V gives CDR1 SGHDT, CDR2 YYEEEE. The CDR3 loop is CASSLGGASLGAFF. The DNA of the CDR3 is TGTGCCAGCAGCTTGGGGGGCGCATCTCTAGGAGCTTTCTTT.

The chain recombines TRBV11-1 with TRBJ2-5; 7 bases fit TRBD1. The V and J ends lost 5 bases and 3 bases, in that order; junction bases with no gene match: 3. The CDR3 loop spans 13 amino acids. Germline V CDR1 and CDR2: SGHAT, FQDESV (reference sequence). For the CDR3, the DNA is TGTGCCAGCAGCCCCGACAGGGAAGAGACCCAGTACTTC. Translation: CASSPDREETQYF.

This chain joins TRBV29-1 and TRBJ1-1; tentative D call: TRBD1 (5 bases). Germline lookup yields CDR1 SQVTM and CDR2 ANQGSEA. This CDR3 contains 12 residues. Trimming took off 4 bases at V and 4 bases at J, with 10 bases between the two ends. DNA for the CDR3: TGCAGCGTTGCCGCCGGGGGCACTGAAGCTTTCTTT. The encoded protein is CSVAAGGTEAFF.

This chain joins TRBV2 and TRBJ1-5, with TRBD1 matching over 11 bases. This CDR3 region has 15 residues. Germline CDR1 reads SNHLY; CDR2 reads FYNNEI. Unmatched junction bases numbered 8, after V lost 9 bases and J lost 4 bases. CDR3 region: CASRTGGAWNQPQHF. The CDR3 DNA sequence: TGTGCCAGTAGGACAGGGGGCGCGTGGAATCAGCCCCAGCATTTT.

CDR3 residues: CASTPGTGPYEQYF. DNA for the CDR3: TGTGCCAGCACCCCCGGGACAGGGCCTTACGAGCAGTACTTC. V and J are TRBV6-6 and TRBJ2-7; 9 nucleotides match TRBD1. Germline V gene data show CDR1 as MNHNY and CDR2 as SVGAGI (reference sequence). This CDR3 spans 14 amino acids. The V gene end was trimmed by 7 bases and the J gene end by 4 bases; junction bases not matched to a gene: 8.

V is TRBV30 and J is TRBJ1-1, with a tentative D call TRBD1 (6 bases). Germline assignment: CDR1 GTSNPN and CDR2 SVGIG (reference sequence). V lost 4 bases to trimming and J lost 7 bases, with 16 bases between them. The CDR3 loop spans 13 amino acids. CDR3 loop: CAWNPDSLGEAFF. DNA for the CDR3: TGTGCCTGGAACCCGGACAGTCTGGGTGAAGCTTTCTTT.

This chain joins TRBV7-9 and TRBJ1-3; TRBD1 matches 8 bases. The germline gives CDR1 SEHNR, CDR2 FQNEAQ (reference sequence). Trimming removed 3 bases from V and 0 bases from J; junction bases left unmatched: 7. The CDR3 is 17 amino acids. The CDR3 here is CASSLAGTGPSGNTIYF. The CDR3 DNA follows: TGTGCCAGCAGCTTGGCGGGGACAGGCCCCTCTGGAAACACCATATATTTT. Full variable domain (missing parts from reference TRBV7-9 and TRBJ1-3): DTGVSQNPRHKITKRGQNVTFRCDPISEHNRLYWYRQTLGQGPEFLTYFQNEAQLEKSRLLSDRFSAERPKGSFSTLEIQRTEQGDSAMYLCASSLAGTGPSGNTIYFGEGSWLTVV.

The chain couples TRBV9 to TRBJ2-7, with a tentative D call TRBD1 (7 bases). This CDR3 contains 16 residues. With 3 bases removed from V and 0 bases from J, the gap between germline ends came to 16 bases. Germline V gives CDR1 SGDLS, CDR2 YYNGEE. The CDR3 bases are TGTGCCAGCAGCGGAGGGGGGACAGTGCGCTCCTACGAGCAGTACTTC. Amino acids: CASSGGGTVRSYEQYF.

V and J are TRBV7-9 and TRBJ2-3, with a weak D call TRBD2 (6 bases). V was cut by 4 bases and J by 9 bases, with 23 bases left in between. The germline V gene encodes CDR1 SEHNR and CDR2 FQNEAQ (reference sequence). This CDR3 contains 16 residues. The CDR3 DNA is TGTGCCAGCAGCTCTACCCGACTAGTCAGGAGGGAAACGCAGTATTTT. Translation: CASSSTRLVRRETQYF.

The chain couples TRBV6-1 to TRBJ2-7; a possible D gene is TRBD2 (6 bases). The CDR3 covers 13 residues. Trimming removed 4 bases from V and 1 base from J, with 8 bases in between. Germline V gene lookup returns CDR1 MNHNS and CDR2 SASEGT. CDR3 bases: TGTGCCAGCAGTGTGGGACTTTCCTACGAGCAGTACTTC. Translated: CASSVGLSYEQYF.

This chain joins TRBV11-3 and TRBJ2-1; unclear D gene. The germline V and J ends were trimmed by 0 bases and 0 bases, with 6 bases remaining between them. This CDR3 contains 15 residues. Germline V gene data show CDR1 as SGHNT and CDR2 as YENEEA. The CDR3 DNA reads as TGTGCCAGCAGCTTAGACGTGAGCTCCTACAATGAGCAGTTCTTC. This gives the protein CASSLDVSSYNEQFF.

The rearrangement joins TRBV7-9 to TRBJ1-2, with 10 bases matching TRBD1. Germline CDR1 and CDR2: SEHNR and FQNEAQ (reference sequence). Germline trimming cut 0 bases from V and 4 bases from J; bases unmatched to any gene: 8. CDR3 length: 17 amino acids. The DNA of the CDR3 is TGTGCCAGCAGCTTAGCGCCGGGGACAGGGGAAGGCTATGGCTACACCTTC. Its translation is CASSLAPGTGEGYGYTF.

In this sample, this clone turned up once. The J gene is TRBJ1-6, the V gene TRBV5-5; perhaps TRBD1 as D (6 bases). CDR3 length: 17 amino acids. Germline CDR1 and CDR2: SGHKS and YYEKEE (reference sequence). V lost 4 bases and J lost 6, with 20 bases in between. The CDR3 is CASSTPSGTHINSPLHF. CDR3 coding DNA: TGTGCCAGCAGCACGCCTTCCGGGACACATATTAATTCACCCCTCCACTTT.

V is TRBV7-2 and J is TRBJ1-4, with 7 bases fitting TRBD1. Per germline, CDR1 SGHTA and CDR2 FQGNSA. This CDR3 comprises 16 residues. V trimming: 4 bases; J trimming: 7 bases; junction bases outside the gene matches: 12. CDR3 in amino acids: CASSYGQAGQSEKLFF. CDR3 coding DNA: TGTGCCAGCAGCTACGGACAGGCTGGGCAGAGTGAAAAACTGTTTTTT.

The gene calls are TRBV6-1 and TRBJ1-5, with D possibly TRBD1 on 6 matching bases. Germline V gives CDR1 MNHNS, CDR2 SASEGT. Trimming stripped 0 bases from V and 2 bases from J, with 8 bases between. The CDR3 has 15 residues. In DNA, the CDR3 is TGTGCCAGCAGTGAAGCGCCAGGGGGCAATCAGCCCCAGCATTTT. Translating it yields CASSEAPGGNQPQHF.

This clone has only a few counts. The V and J genes are TRBV6-1 and TRBJ1-4; TRBD1 agrees at 9 bases. The CDR3 covers 14 residues. The germline gives CDR1 MNHNS, CDR2 SASEGT. Germline trimming cut 3 bases from V and 7 bases from J; bases unmatched to any gene: 3. The CDR3 coding sequence is TGTGCCAGCAGTGACGGGACAGGGAGTGAAAAACTGTTTTTT. Residues: CASSDGTGSEKLFF.

The CDR3 spells CASTPRPGTEAFF. Here the CDR3 DNA reads TGTGCCAGCACCCCCAGACCGGGCACTGAAGCTTTCTTT. This chain links TRBV7-9 with TRBJ1-1, with D unresolved. CDR1 and CDR2 from the germline V gene are SEHNR and FQNEAQ (reference sequence). The CDR3 has 13 amino acids. Trimming stripped 7 bases from V and 4 bases from J, with 13 bases between.

The chain has TRBV2 and TRBJ2-7, with 8 bases that match TRBD2. The germline V gene encodes CDR1 SNHLY and CDR2 FYNNEI. The CDR3 sequence is 16 residues long. Trimming cost V 3 bases and J 0 bases; bases outside gene matches: 7. Written as DNA, the CDR3 is TGTGCCAGCAGTGAGGCGGGGGGATTCTCCTCCTACGAGCAGTACTTC. This encodes CASSEAGGFSSYEQYF.